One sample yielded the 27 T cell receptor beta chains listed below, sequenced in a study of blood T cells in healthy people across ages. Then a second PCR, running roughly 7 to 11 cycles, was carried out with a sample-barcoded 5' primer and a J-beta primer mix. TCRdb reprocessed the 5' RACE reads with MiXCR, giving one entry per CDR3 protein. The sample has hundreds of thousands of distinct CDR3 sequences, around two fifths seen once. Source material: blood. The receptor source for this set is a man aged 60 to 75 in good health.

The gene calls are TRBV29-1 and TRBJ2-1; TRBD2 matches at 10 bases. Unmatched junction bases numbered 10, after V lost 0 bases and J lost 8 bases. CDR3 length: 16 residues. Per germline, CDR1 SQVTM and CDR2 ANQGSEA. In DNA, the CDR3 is TGCAGCGTTGAAGATCGAGAGGGACTAGCGCGTCATGAGCAGTTCTTC. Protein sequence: CSVEDREGLARHEQFF.

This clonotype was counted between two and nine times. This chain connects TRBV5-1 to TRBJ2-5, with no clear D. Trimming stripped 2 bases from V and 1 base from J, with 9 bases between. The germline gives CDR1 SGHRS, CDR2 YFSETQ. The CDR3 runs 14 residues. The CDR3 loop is CASSFGSRQETQYF. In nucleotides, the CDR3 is TGCGCCAGCAGCTTTGGGTCCCGCCAAGAGACCCAGTACTTC.

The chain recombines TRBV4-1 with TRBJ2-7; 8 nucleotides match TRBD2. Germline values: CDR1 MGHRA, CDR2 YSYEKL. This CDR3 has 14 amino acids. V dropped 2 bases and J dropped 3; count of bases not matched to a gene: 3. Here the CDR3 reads CASSQPGGIYEQYF. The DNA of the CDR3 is TGCGCCAGCAGCCAACCGGGGGGGATCTACGAGCAGTACTTC.

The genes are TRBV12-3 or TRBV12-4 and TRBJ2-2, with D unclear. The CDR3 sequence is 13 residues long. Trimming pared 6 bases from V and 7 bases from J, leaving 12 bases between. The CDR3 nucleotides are TGTGCCAGCAGACAATCCGGCGGCGGGGAGCTGTTTTTT. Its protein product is CASRQSGGGELFF.

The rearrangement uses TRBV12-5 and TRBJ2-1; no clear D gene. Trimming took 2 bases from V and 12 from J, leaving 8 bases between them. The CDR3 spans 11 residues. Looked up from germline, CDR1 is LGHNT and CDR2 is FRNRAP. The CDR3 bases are TGTGCTAGTGGTTTGCCTGGGCTGCAGTTCTTC. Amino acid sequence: CASGLPGLQFF.

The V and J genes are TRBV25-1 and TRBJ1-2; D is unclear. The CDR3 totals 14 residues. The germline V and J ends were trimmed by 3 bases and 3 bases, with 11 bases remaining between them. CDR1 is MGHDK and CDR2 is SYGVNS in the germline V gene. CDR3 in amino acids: CASSDSGPYYGYTF. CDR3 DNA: TGTGCCAGCAGTGATTCCGGGCCCTACTATGGCTACACCTTC.

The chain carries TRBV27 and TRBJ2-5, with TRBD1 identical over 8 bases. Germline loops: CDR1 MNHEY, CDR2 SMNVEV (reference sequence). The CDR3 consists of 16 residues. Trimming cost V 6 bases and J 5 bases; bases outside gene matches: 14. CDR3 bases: TGTGCCAGCAGCACCATCCGACAGGGGCGTATTGAGACCCAGTACTTC. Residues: CASSTIRQGRIETQYF.

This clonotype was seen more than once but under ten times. CDR3 protein: CASSLGTGEAYEQYF. CDR3 in DNA: TGCGCCAGCAGCCTCGGGACAGGGGAGGCCTACGAGCAGTACTTC. V gene TRBV5-1 combines with J gene TRBJ2-7; 10 bases match TRBD1. There are 15 residues in the CDR3. The V gene's germline CDR1 is SGHRS and CDR2 YFSETQ. V lost 4 bases, J lost 2 bases, and 6 bases stayed unmatched.

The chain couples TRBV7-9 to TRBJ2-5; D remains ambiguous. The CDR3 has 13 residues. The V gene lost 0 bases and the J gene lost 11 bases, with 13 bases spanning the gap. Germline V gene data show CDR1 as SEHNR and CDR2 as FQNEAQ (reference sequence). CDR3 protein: CASSLALNNEQYF. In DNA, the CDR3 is TGTGCCAGCAGCTTAGCGCTAAACAATGAGCAGTACTTC.

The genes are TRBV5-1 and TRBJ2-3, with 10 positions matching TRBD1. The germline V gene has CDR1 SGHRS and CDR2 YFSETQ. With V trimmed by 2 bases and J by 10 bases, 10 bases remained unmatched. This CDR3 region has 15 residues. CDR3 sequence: CASSLLRTGGNSQYF. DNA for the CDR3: TGCGCCAGCAGCTTACTACGGACAGGGGGTAATTCGCAGTATTTT. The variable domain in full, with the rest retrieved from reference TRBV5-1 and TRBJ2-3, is KAGVTQTPRYLIKTRGQQVTLSCSPISGHRSVSWYQQTPGQGLQFLFEYFSETQRNKGNFPGRFSGRQFSNSRSEMNVSTLELGDSALYLCASSLLRTGGNSQYFGPGTRLTVL.

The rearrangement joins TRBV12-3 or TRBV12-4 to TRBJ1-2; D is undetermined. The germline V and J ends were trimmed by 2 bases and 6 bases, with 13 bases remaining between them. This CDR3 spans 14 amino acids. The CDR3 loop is CASSLRRRRNGYTF. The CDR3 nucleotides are TGTGCCAGCAGTTTAAGGAGGAGGAGAAATGGCTACACCTTC.

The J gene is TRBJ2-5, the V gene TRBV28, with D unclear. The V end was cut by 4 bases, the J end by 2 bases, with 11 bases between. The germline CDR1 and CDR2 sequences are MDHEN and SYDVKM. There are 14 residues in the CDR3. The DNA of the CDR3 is TGTGCCAGCAGTTCCCGAGGTTCGCAAGAGACCCAGTACTTC. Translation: CASSSRGSQETQYF.

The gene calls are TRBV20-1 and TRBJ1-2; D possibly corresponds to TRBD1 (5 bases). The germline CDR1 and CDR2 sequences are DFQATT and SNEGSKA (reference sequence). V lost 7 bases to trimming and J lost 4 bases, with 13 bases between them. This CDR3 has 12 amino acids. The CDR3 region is CSGKGLAYGYTF. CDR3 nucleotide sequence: TGCAGTGGCAAGGGGTTGGCCTATGGCTACACCTTC.

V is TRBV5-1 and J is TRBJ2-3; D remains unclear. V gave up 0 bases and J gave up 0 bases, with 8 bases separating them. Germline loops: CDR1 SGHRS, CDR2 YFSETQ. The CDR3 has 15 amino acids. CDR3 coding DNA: TGCGCCAGCAGCTTGGACCTACATAGCACAGATACGCAGTATTTT. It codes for CASSLDLHSTDTQYF.

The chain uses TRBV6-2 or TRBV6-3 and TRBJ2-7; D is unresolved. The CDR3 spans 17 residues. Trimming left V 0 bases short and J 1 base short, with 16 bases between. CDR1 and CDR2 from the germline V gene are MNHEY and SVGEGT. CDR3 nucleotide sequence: TGTGCCAGCAGTTACTCACGGATAGCCTTCGGGTCCTACGAGCAGTACTTC. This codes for CASSYSRIAFGSYEQYF.

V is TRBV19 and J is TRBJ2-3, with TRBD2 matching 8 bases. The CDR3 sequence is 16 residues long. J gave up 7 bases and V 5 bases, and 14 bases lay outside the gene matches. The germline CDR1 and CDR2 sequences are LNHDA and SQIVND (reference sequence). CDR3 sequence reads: CASSSTSATSRNTQYF. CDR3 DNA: TGTGCCAGTAGTTCGACTAGCGCCACGTCTAGGAATACGCAGTATTTT.

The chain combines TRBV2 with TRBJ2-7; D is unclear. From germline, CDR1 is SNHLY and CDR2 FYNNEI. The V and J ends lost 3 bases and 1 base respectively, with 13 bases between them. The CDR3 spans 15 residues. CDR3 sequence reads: CASSDSFLVSYEQYF. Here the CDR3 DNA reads TGTGCCAGCAGTGATTCTTTCCTGGTTTCCTACGAGCAGTACTTC.

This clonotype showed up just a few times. CDR3 coding DNA: TGTGCCAGCAGTAAAGGGCAGGGGGCGTACAATGAGCAGTTCTTC. The encoded protein is CASSKGQGAYNEQFF. The chain uses TRBV2 and TRBJ2-1, with TRBD1 matching 8 bases. The CDR3 is made up of 15 amino acids. V was pared by 5 bases and J by 4 bases, with 7 bases of the junction left unmatched. Germline V lookup: CDR1 SNHLY, CDR2 FYNNEI.

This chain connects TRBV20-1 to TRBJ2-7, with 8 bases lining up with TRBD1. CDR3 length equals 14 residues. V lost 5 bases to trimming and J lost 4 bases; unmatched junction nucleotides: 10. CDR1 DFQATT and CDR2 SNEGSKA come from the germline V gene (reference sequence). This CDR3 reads CSAHRDRREYEQYF. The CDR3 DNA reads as TGCAGTGCTCACCGGGACAGGAGGGAATACGAGCAGTACTTC.

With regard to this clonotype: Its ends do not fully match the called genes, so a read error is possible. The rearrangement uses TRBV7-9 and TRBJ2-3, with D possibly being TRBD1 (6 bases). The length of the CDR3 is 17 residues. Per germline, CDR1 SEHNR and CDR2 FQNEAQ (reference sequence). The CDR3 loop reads CASSLGGRGHSTDTRYF. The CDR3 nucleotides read TGTGCCAGCAGCTTAGGTGGCAGGGGTCATAGCACAGATACGCGGTATTTT.

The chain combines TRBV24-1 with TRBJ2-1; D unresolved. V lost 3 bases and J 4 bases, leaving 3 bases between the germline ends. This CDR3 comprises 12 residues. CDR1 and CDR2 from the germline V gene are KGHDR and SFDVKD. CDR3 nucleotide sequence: TGTGCCACCAGTGATCCATACAATGAGCAGTTCTTC. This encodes CATSDPYNEQFF.

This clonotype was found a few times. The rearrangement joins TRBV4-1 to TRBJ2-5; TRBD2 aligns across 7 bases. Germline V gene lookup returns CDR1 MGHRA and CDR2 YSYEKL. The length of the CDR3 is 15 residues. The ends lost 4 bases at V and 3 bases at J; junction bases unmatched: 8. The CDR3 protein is CASSPTGTTKETQYF. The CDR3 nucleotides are TGCGCCAGCAGCCCAACCGGGACTACCAAAGAGACCCAGTACTTC.

The CDR3 region has the DNA TGTGCTACAGGGGTGGATACGCAGTATTTT. Translated, it gives CATGVDTQYF. The chain uses TRBV7-8 and TRBJ2-3; 7 nucleotides match TRBD1. Germline V lookup: CDR1 SGHVS, CDR2 FQNEAQ. This CDR3 has 10 amino acids.

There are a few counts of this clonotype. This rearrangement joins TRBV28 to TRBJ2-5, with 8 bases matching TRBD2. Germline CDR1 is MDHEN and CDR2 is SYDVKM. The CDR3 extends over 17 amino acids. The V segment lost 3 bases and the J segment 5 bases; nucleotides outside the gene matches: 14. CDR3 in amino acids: CASSFTGFRAGDETQYF. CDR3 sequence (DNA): TGTGCCAGCAGTTTTACTGGATTTCGAGCGGGGGACGAGACCCAGTACTTC.

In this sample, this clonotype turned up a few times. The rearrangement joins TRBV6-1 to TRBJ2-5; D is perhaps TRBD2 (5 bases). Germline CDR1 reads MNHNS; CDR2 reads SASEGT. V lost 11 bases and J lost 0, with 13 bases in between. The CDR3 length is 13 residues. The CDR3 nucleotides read TGTGCCGGAGGACGGTCGTACCAAGAGACCCAGTACTTC. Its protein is CAGGRSYQETQYF.

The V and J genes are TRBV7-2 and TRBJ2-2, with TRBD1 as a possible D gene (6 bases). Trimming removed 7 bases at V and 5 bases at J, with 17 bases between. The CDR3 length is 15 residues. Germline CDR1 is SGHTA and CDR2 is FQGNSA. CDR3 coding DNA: TGTGCCAGCAACCGGGGACAAAGAGGGACCGGGGAGCTGTTTTTT. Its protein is CASNRGQRGTGELFF.

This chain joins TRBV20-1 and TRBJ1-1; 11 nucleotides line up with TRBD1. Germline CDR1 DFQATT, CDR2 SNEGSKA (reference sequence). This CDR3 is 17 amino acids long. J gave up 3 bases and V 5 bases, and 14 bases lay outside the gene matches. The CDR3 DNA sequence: TGCAGTGCTCCAACCGTCCCGGGACAGGGGGGGGACACTGAAGCTTTCTTT. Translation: CSAPTVPGQGGDTEAFF.